This record concerns one TCR beta chain sequence. Its specificity is unknown. Clones were read by immunoSEQ multiplex PCR, and TCRdb kept only the in-frame ones, dropping some. The sample carries almost 200,000 clones, about 81% recorded once. The entry originates in a study of cytomegalovirus exposure and HLA in healthy donors. The length of the CDR3 is 14 residues. Germline CDR1 MDHEN, CDR2 SYDVKM. V dropped 5 bases and J dropped 4; count of bases not matched to a gene: 6. Findings and limits, study-wide: Across donors, most TCRs were seen rarely, yet some public ones were widespread. Reports indicated that the classifier achieved high specificity and sensitivity in diagnosing cytomegalovirus status. The study listed 150 to 200 cytomegalovirus-associated TCR beta chains.

This receptor was obtained from a woman aged 30 to 39 in good health and CMV-seronegative. Sequenced sample: PBMCs. This chain uses TRBV28 with TRBJ2-7, with 9 bases aligning to TRBD1. The CDR3 spells CASSPGQGPYEQYF. In DNA, the CDR3 is TGTGCCAGCAGTCCGGGACAGGGTCCTTACGAGCAGTACTTC.